What follows is one TCR beta chain and its context. This clonotype was counted ten times or more. Its antigen has not been determined. Base qualities were left out, and no much larger clone turns up one base away. This sample was included in a study of CD8+CD57+ T cells in acquired aplastic anemia (dated by TCRdb to about 2018). Background on the whole study: DNA extracted from sorted CD4+ and CD8+ cells had a mean of around 3 ug, with a range of roughly 0.19 to 27.4 ug. An average of approximately 10 million reads for CD4+ cells and approximately 12 million reads for CD8+ cells was obtained from healthy donor samples. The paper as a whole reports these results and caveats: No significant difference in CD8+ Simpson's diversity was found between patients and healthy controls (P=0.060). Although 25 to 30 CD8+ CDR3 sequences were shared by patients and controls, these sequences appeared highly expressed in patients and within the immunodominant clones of patients.

Profiling of TCR beta VDJ combinations and CDR3 sequences used genomic DNA as the template. An Illumina HiSeq 2000 was used for TCR repertoire sequencing. In the source study's methods: TRBV/TRBJ rearrangement plots, CDR3 size and DJ length profiles, and Simpson's diversity index were used to assess repertoires. Whichever DNA sequence was most abundant in the deep sequencing data was defined as the immunodominant clone. CDR3 amino acid sequences were checked for sharing across subjects and were also compared against the VDJdb database and published repertoires. TCRdb took the public reads, trimmed them with fastp at Q25, ran MiXCR for clone calling and kept in-frame beta chains. CDR3 protein sequences are deduplicated, and each keeps its most common genes and DNA. In this record, the V and J calls reflect TCRdb's handling and not the investigators' own analysis. The sample yields a few hundred thousand distinct CDR3 sequences; roughly 33% were counted once. The ten largest clones add up to 0.95% to 1.3% of the sample.

As encoded in the germline V gene, CDR1 is SGHDN while CDR2 is FVKESK. The CDR3 runs 15 amino acids, cysteine and phenylalanine included. Of the read, only the CDR3 DNA is kept; its 45 bases are in frame from base 1. Trimming takes 4 bases off V and 3 bases off J; junction bases not matched to a gene: 8. The study deep-sequenced TCR repertoires of sorted CD4+ and CD8+ blood T cells from severe aplastic anemia patients and healthy subjects. Ficoll-Paque density gradient centrifugation was used to isolate peripheral blood mononuclear cells. Before DNA extraction, CD4+ and CD8+ T cells were sorted with FACS or magnetic beads.

Recombination linked TRBV14 to TRBJ2-7; TRBD1 matches 8 bases in the middle. The sequenced sample consisted of sorted CD4+, CD8+, or CD8+CD57+ T cells (not recorded which) from PBMCs. The sequence came from a human donor in good health, serving as a control. CDR3 sequence: CASSRRDRSFYEQYF. Here is the DNA: TGTGCCAGCAGCCGTCGGGACAGGAGTTTCTACGAGCAGTACTTC.